A single sample is the source of the 17 T cell receptor beta chains below, sequenced in a study of T cells in Graves' hyperthyroidism and ophthalmopathy. The CDR3 regions of TCR beta were amplified from RNA transcripts. HTBI primers drove first-round RT-PCR of the TCR CDR3. TCRdb re-called the multiplex PCR reads with MiXCR, one entry per CDR3 protein. This sample has approximately 870,000 distinct CDR3 sequences; 35% to 45% occur once, and the top ten carry around 10%. Sequenced material: blood. These receptors were taken from a man younger than 30 with Graves' hyperthyroidism.

This clonotype was detected many times. This sequence joins TRBV2 and TRBJ2-7; tentatively, D is TRBD1 (6 bases). The germline V and J ends were trimmed by 2 bases and 2 bases, with 7 bases remaining between them. The CDR3 has 13 amino acids. Germline V gene data show CDR1 as SNHLY and CDR2 as FYNNEI. CDR3 in amino acids: CASSERTAYEQYF. The CDR3 region has the DNA TGTGCCAGCAGTGAACGGACAGCCTACGAGCAGTACTTC.

This clonotype was observed a few times. The chain links TRBV9 to TRBJ2-2; no definite D call. The CDR3 contains 14 residues. Germline V gene lookup returns CDR1 SGDLS and CDR2 YYNGEE. Trimming took 0 bases from V and 6 from J, leaving 9 bases between them. CDR3 bases: TGTGCCAGCAGCGTAGCGTTTGGGTCCGGGGAGCTGTTTTTT. Protein sequence: CASSVAFGSGELFF.

Only a few counts were recorded for this clonotype. The chain carries TRBV6-1 and TRBJ1-1, with D unclear. The CDR3 extends over 11 amino acids. V shed 6 bases and J shed 6 bases, with 8 bases lying between them. CDR1 and CDR2 from the germline V gene are MNHNS and SASEGT. The CDR3 coding sequence is TGTGCCAGCAGCAAGTCGGCTGAAGCTTTCTTT. Translated: CASSKSAEAFF.

This chain joins TRBV5-1 and TRBJ2-7; TRBD2 aligns across 9 bases. J gave up 0 bases and V 1 base, and 5 bases lay outside the gene matches. CDR1 and CDR2 from the germline V gene are SGHRS and YFSETQ. This CDR3 has 16 amino acids. The CDR3 DNA sequence: TGCGCCAGCAGCTTGAAGTTAGCGGGGGCCTCCTACGAGCAGTACTTC. Translation: CASSLKLAGASYEQYF.

The V gene is TRBV5-1, the J gene TRBJ1-1, with 7 nucleotides matching TRBD1. V lost 6 bases to trimming and J lost 4 bases; unmatched junction nucleotides: 9. The CDR3 loop spans 14 amino acids. Germline V gives CDR1 SGHRS, CDR2 YFSETQ. The CDR3 coding sequence is TGCGCCAGCACGCCCGGGACAGCGAGCACTGAAGCTTTCTTT. Translation gives CASTPGTASTEAFF.

This clonotype was picked up many times. The chain links TRBV9 to TRBJ1-1; D might be TRBD1 (5 bases). Germline V gene lookup returns CDR1 SGDLS and CDR2 YYNGEE. This CDR3 has 12 amino acids. The V gene lost 3 bases and the J gene lost 3 bases, with 6 bases spanning the gap. DNA for the CDR3: TGTGCCAGCAGCGCCAGGGACACTGAAGCTTTCTTT. It specifies CASSARDTEAFF.

The chain recombines TRBV14 with TRBJ1-1, with D maybe TRBD1 (6 bases). Trimming pared 1 base from V and 3 bases from J, leaving 18 bases between. CDR1 is SGHDN and CDR2 is FVKESK in the germline V gene. The CDR3 extends over 17 amino acids. The CDR3 reads CASSQGFRGVWDTEAFF. DNA of the CDR3: TGTGCCAGCAGCCAAGGCTTCAGGGGCGTGTGGGACACTGAAGCTTTCTTT.

This clonotype was seen many times. This chain links TRBV7-8 with TRBJ2-5, with 7 positions matching TRBD2. Trimming at V came to 1 base and at J to 5 bases, leaving 7 bases not matched to a gene. Looked up from germline, CDR1 is SGHVS and CDR2 is FQNEAQ. The CDR3 totals 15 residues. The CDR3 loop is CASSLVGRGGETQYF. The CDR3 coding sequence is TGTGCCAGCAGCTTAGTAGGGAGGGGAGGCGAGACCCAGTACTTC.

J is TRBJ1-2 and V is TRBV5-1; TRBD1 agrees at 7 bases. CDR3 size: 13 residues. Germline V gene sequence: CDR1 SGHRS, CDR2 YFSETQ. Germline trimming cut 4 bases from V and 14 bases from J; bases unmatched to any gene: 14. This CDR3 reads CASSADRDGMRTF. Written as DNA, the CDR3 is TGCGCCAGCAGCGCAGACAGGGACGGCATGAGAACCTTC.

In regard to this clonotype: A much larger clonotype is one base distant, so this may be a read error. The chain carries TRBV7-2 and TRBJ2-5; D uncertain. The CDR3 covers 14 residues. CDR1 and CDR2 (germline): SGHTA, FQGNSA. For the CDR3, the DNA is TGTGCCAGCAGTCCTGCTATTGGTACGGAGACCCGGTACTTC. Its protein is CASSPAIGTETRYF.

This clonotype was seen more than once but under ten times. The rearrangement joins TRBV9 to TRBJ1-1; perhaps TRBD1 as D (6 bases). Germline-derived CDR1 and CDR2 are SGDLS and YYNGEE. The CDR3 sequence is 14 residues long. Trimming took 3 bases from V and 5 from J, leaving 14 bases between them. The CDR3 DNA sequence: TGTGCCAGCAGCGGTGCGGGGGCGGGTACTGAAGCTTTCTTT. Residues: CASSGAGAGTEAFF.

For this clonotype: The junction differs from germline at one of its ends, possibly a read error. The V and J genes are TRBV10-3 and TRBJ1-3, with D unclear. CDR1 and CDR2 (germline): ENHRY, SYGVKD. This CDR3 is built from 15 residues. CDR3 sequence reads: CAISESAYSGNTICF. The CDR3 DNA reads as TGTGCCATCAGTGAGTCGGCGTACTCTGGAAACACCATATGTTTT.

In its sample, this clonotype was seen many times. This chain connects TRBV10-3 to TRBJ2-5; 14 nucleotides match TRBD2. Germline CDR1 reads ENHRY; CDR2 reads SYGVKD. V was pared by 6 bases and J by 4 bases, with 1 base of the junction left unmatched. CDR3 length: 14 amino acids. CDR3 sequence (DNA): TGTGCCATCAGGGGACTAGCGGGGGCAGAGACCCAGTACTTC. It yields the protein CAIRGLAGAETQYF.

This clonotype was picked up a small number of times. J is TRBJ2-7 and V is TRBV7-9, with TRBD1 matching over 9 bases. Germline loops: CDR1 SEHNR, CDR2 FQNEAQ (reference sequence). Losses at the gene ends were 5 bases for V and 6 bases for J; bases not matched to a gene: 11. The CDR3 runs 15 residues. CDR3 bases: TGTGCCAGCAGCCCCCGGGACAGGGAAGTGTTCGAGCAGTACTTC. This gives the protein CASSPRDREVFEQYF.

J is TRBJ2-7 and V is TRBV12-3 or TRBV12-4; TRBD1 aligns across 8 bases. This CDR3 contains 15 residues. The V segment lost 2 bases and the J segment 2 bases; nucleotides outside the gene matches: 5. CDR3 DNA: TGTGCCAGCAGTTTAAGCCGGGACAGGCCCTACGAGCAGTACTTC. Its protein product is CASSLSRDRPYEQYF.

The chain links TRBV10-3 to TRBJ1-5; 8 bases align to TRBD1. Germline V CDR1 and CDR2: ENHRY, SYGVKD. The CDR3 has 15 amino acids. J gave up 2 bases and V 10 bases, and 10 bases lay outside the gene matches. The chain's CDR3 is CASSQQGVGNQPQHF. The CDR3 DNA is TGTGCCAGCAGCCAACAGGGGGTTGGCAATCAGCCCCAGCATTTT.

This clonotype has more than one count but fewer than ten. The chain has TRBV7-3 and TRBJ1-1; D gene unclear. Trimming shortened V by 5 bases and J by 0 bases, and 10 bases separated the two germline ends. The CDR3 is 14 residues long. Germline assignment: CDR1 SGHTA and CDR2 FQGTGA. CDR3 DNA sequence: TGTGCCAGCAGCCGCTCTATCTTGAACACTGAAGCTTTCTTT. Residues: CASSRSILNTEAFF.